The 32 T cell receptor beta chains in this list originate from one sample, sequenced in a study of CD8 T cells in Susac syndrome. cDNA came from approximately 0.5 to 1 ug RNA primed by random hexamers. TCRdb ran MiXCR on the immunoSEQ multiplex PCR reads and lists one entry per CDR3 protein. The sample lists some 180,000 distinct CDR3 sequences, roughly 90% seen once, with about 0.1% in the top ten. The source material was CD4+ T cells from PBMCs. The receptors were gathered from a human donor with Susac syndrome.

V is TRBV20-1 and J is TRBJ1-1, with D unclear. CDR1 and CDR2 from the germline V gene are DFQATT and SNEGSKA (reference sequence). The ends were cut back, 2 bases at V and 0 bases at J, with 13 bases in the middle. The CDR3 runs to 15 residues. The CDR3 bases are TGCAGTGCTAGACTCCCCCTCTTTATGAACACTGAAGCTTTCTTT. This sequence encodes CSARLPLFMNTEAFF.

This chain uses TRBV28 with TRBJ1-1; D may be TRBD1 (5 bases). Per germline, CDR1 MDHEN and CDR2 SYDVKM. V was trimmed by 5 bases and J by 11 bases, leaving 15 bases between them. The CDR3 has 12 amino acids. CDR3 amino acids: CASSVVGGSAFF. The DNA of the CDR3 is TGTGCCAGCAGTGTGGTTGGGGGGTCGGCTTTCTTT.

The DNA for the CDR3 is TGCAGTGCTAGCACCGGGACAGGGGTCGAGCAGTACTTC. This encodes CSASTGTGVEQYF. The rearrangement joins TRBV20-1 to TRBJ2-7, with 10 bases lining up with TRBD1. Germline V gene lookup returns CDR1 DFQATT and CDR2 SNEGSKA (reference sequence). The CDR3 runs to 13 residues. V shed 3 bases and J 6 bases; nucleotides not matched to a gene: 5.

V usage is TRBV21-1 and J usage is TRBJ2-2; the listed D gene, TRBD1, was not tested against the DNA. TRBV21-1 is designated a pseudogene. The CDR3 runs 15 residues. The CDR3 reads CARNAGETNTGELFF. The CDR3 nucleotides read TGTGCCAGGAATGCGGGGGAGACGAACACCGGGGAGCTGTTTTTT.

The CDR3 sequence is CASSLASRQAGYTF. For the CDR3, the DNA is TGTGCCAGCAGCTTAGCGTCCAGACAGGCTGGCTACACCTTC. This rearrangement joins TRBV7-2 to TRBJ1-2; D may be TRBD1 (6 bases). Looked up from germline, CDR1 is SGHTA and CDR2 is FQGNSA. V was cut by 0 bases and J by 7 bases, with 12 bases left in between. There are 14 residues in the CDR3.

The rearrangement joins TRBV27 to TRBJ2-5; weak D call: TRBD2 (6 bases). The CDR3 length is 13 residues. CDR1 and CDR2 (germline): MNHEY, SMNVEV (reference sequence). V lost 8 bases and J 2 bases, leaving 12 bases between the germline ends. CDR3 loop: CASRAGMQETQYF. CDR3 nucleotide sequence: TGTGCCAGCCGTGCGGGGATGCAAGAGACCCAGTACTTC.

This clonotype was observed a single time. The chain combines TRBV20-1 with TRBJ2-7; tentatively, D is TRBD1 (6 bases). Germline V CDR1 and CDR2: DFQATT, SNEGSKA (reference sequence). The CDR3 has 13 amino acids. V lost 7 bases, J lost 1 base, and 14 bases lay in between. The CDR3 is CSVKPGQSYEQYF. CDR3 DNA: TGCAGTGTCAAACCGGGACAATCCTACGAGCAGTACTTC.

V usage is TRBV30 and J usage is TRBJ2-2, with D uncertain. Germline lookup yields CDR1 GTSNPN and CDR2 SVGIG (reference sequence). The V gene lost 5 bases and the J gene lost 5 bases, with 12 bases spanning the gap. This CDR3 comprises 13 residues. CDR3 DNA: TGTGCCTGGGGTTCTGAGGTGACCGGGGAGCTGTTTTTT. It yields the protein CAWGSEVTGELFF.

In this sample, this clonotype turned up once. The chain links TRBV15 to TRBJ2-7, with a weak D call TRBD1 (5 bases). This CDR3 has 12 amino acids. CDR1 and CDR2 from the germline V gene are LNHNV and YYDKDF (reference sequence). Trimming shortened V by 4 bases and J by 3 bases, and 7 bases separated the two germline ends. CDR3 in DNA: TGTGCCACCAGCATAAGGGGCTACGAGCAGTACTTC. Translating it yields CATSIRGYEQYF.

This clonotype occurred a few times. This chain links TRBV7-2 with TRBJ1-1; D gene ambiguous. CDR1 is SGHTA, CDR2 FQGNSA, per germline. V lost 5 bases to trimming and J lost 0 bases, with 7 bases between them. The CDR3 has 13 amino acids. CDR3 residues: CASSRPLNTEAFF. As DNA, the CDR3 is TGTGCCAGCAGCCGGCCGTTGAACACTGAAGCTTTCTTT.

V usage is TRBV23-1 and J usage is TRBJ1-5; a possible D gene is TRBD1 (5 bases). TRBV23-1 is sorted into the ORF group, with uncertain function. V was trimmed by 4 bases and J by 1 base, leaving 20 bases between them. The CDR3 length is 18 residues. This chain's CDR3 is CASSRIGTGDLSNQPQHF. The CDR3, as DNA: TGCGCCAGCAGTCGAATCGGGACCGGCGACCTCAGCAATCAGCCCCAGCATTTT.

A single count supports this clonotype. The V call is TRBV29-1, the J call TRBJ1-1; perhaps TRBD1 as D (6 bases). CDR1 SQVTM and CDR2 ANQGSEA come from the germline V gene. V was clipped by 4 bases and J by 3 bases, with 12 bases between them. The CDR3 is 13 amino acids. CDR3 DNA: TGCAGCGTTGGGTACAGGGAGGACACTGAAGCTTTCTTT. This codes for CSVGYREDTEAFF.

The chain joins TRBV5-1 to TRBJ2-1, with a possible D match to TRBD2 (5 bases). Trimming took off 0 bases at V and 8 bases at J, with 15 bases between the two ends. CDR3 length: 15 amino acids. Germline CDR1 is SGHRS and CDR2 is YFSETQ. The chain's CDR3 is CASSLVVSGADEQFF. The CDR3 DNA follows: TGCGCCAGCAGCTTGGTCGTCAGCGGAGCGGATGAGCAGTTCTTC.

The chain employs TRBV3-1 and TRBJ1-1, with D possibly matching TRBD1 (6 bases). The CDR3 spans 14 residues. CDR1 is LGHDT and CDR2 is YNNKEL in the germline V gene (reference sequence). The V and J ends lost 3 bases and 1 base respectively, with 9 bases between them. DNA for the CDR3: TGTGCCAGCAGCCAGGAGACAGGGAACACTGAAGCTTTCTTT. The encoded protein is CASSQETGNTEAFF.

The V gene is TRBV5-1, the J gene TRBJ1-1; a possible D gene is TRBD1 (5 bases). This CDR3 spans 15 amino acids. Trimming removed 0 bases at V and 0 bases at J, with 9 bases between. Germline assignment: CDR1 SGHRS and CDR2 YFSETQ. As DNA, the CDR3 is TGCGCCAGCAGCTTGGTCGGAGGGGTGAACACTGAAGCTTTCTTT. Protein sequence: CASSLVGGVNTEAFF.

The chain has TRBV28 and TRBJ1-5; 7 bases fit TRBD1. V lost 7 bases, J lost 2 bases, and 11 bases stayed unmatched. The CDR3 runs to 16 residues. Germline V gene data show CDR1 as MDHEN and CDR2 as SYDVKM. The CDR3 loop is CASTQSRDRGNQPQHF. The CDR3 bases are TGTGCCAGCACCCAGAGCCGGGACAGAGGCAATCAGCCCCAGCATTTT.

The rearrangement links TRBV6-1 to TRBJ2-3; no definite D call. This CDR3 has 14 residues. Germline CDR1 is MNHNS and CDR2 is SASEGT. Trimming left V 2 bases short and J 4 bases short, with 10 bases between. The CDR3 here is CASSESTVSDTQYF. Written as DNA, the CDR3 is TGTGCCAGCAGTGAATCAACGGTGTCAGATACGCAGTATTTT.

As DNA, the CDR3 is TGTGTTGTCGGGAGGATTAACTATGGCTACACCTTC. Amino acids: CVVGRINYGYTF. The genes are TRBV6-5 and TRBJ1-2; D gene ambiguous. Germline CDR1 and CDR2: MNHEY and SVGAGI. CDR3 length equals 12 residues.

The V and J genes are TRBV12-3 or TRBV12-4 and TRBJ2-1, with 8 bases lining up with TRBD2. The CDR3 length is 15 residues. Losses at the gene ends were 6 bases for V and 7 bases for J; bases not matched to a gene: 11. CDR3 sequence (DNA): TGTGCCAGCAGGCCCATCAGCGGGAGAGTTAATGAGCAGTTCTTC. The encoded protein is CASRPISGRVNEQFF.

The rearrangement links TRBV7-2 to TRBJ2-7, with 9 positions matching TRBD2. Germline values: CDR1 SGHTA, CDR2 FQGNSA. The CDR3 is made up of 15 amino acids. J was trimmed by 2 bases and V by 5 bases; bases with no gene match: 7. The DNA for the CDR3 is TGTGCCAGCAGCCCCTGGACTAGCGTAACCTACGAGCAGTACTTC. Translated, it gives CASSPWTSVTYEQYF.

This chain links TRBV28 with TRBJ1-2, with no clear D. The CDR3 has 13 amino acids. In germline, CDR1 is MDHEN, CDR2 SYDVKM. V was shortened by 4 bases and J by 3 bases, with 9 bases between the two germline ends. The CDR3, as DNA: TGTGCCAGCAGTTCCATCGAGGACTATGGCTACACCTTC. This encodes CASSSIEDYGYTF.

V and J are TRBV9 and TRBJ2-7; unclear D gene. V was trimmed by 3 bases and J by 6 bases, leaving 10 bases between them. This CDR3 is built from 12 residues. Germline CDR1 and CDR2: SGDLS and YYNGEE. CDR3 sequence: CASSGRRGEQYF. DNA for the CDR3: TGTGCCAGCAGCGGAAGGAGAGGCGAGCAGTACTTC.

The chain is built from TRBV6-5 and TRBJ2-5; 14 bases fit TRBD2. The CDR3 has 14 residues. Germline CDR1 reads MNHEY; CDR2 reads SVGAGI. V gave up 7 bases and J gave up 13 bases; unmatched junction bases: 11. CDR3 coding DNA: TGTGCCAGCATTGCGACTAGCGGGGGGGGCCTAGTGTACTTC. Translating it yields CASIATSGGGLVYF.

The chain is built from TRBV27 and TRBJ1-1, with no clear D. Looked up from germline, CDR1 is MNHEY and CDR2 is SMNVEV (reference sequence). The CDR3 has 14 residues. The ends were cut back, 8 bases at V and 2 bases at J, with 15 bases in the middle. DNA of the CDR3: TGTGCCAGCCGCTCCGTGATTATAAACACTGAAGCTTTCTTT. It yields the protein CASRSVIINTEAFF.

Written as DNA, the CDR3 is TGTGCCAGCACCCAACGGAAGGGCTTCGGCTACACCTTC. Its translation is CASTQRKGFGYTF. The V and J genes are TRBV27 and TRBJ1-2; D is uncertain. CDR1 is MNHEY, CDR2 SMNVEV, per germline (reference sequence). The CDR3 loop spans 13 amino acids. V gave up 7 bases and J gave up 8 bases, with 17 bases separating them.

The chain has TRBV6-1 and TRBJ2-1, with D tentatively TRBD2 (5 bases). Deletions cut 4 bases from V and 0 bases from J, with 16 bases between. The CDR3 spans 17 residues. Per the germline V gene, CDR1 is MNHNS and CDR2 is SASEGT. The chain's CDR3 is CASSALGLKFSYNEQFF. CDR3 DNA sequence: TGTGCCAGCAGTGCGCTTGGACTCAAATTCTCCTACAATGAGCAGTTCTTC.

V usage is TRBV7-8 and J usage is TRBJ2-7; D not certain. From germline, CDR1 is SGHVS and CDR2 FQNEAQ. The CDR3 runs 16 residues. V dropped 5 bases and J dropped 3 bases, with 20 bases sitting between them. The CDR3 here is CASSRSGRKPLYEQYF. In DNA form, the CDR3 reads TGTGCCAGCAGCCGCAGTGGGCGGAAGCCGCTCTACGAGCAGTACTTC.

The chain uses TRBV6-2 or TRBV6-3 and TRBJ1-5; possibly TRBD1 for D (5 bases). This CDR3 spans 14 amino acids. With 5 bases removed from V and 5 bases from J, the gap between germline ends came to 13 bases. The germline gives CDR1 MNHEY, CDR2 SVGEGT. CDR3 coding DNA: TGTGCCAGCAGTCTGGGACCTAGAGATCAGCCCCAGCATTTT. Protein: CASSLGPRDQPQHF.

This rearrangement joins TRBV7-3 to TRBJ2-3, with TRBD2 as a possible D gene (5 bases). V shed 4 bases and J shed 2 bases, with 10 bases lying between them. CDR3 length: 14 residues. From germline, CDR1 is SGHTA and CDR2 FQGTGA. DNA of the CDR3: TGTGCCAGCAGCTCGCGGGCCCCCACAGATACGCAGTATTTT. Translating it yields CASSSRAPTDTQYF.

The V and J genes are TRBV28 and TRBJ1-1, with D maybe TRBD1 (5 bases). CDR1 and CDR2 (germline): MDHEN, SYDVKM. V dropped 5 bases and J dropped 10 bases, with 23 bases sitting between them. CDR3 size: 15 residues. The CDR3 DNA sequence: TGTGCCAGCAGTCCCCCCGGTCAGCCCTTGGGACGAGCTTTCTTT. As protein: CASSPPGQPLGRAFF.

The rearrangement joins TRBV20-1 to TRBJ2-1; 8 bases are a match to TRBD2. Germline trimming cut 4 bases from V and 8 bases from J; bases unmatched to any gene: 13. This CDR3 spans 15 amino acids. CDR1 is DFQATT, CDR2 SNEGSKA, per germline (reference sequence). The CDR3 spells CSATQISGVADEQFF. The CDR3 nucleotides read TGCAGTGCTACCCAAATTAGCGGGGTGGCCGATGAGCAGTTCTTC.

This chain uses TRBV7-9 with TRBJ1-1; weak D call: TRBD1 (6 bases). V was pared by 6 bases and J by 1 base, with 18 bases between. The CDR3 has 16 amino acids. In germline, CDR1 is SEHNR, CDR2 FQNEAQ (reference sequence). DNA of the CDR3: TGTGCCAGCAGTCCAGGGGAGAGGGGACAGAACACTGAAGCTTTCTTT. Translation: CASSPGERGQNTEAFF.